This TCR beta chain was identified in a study of PD-1 blockade in classical Hodgkin lymphoma. Whole-study findings and limits: Prior to therapy, complete responders displayed diversity much like that of newly diagnosed patients. TCR diversity rose significantly by C4D1 in CD4+ but not CD8+ cells. A reduction in baseline TCR diversity was reportedly seen in newly diagnosed patients relative to healthy donors.

Trimming left V 1 base short and J 1 base short, with 7 bases between. This CDR3 has 14 amino acids. Per the germline V gene, CDR1 is MGHDK and CDR2 is SYGVNS. TCRdb's copy holds only in-frame clones and misses some; the assay was immunoSEQ multiplex PCR. The table lists approximately 100,000 clones, around 89% of them singletons. Each patient experienced a relapse that followed autologous stem cell transplantation, and brentuximab vedotin exposure varied. Best responses included complete response and partial response; otherwise, the best response was progressive disease. About this clone: Its specificity is unknown.

This sequence joins TRBV25-1 and TRBJ1-1; D is unclear. This receptor was taken from a human donor with classical Hodgkin lymphoma. The sample in question was peripheral blood mononuclear cells (PBMCs), obtained before the second cycle of nivolumab. The chain's CDR3 is CASSEFTANTEAFF. The CDR3 nucleotides are TGTGCCAGCAGTGAATTTACAGCGAACACTGAAGCTTTCTTT.